This TCR beta chain stems from a study of identical twins. This clonotype was detected ten times or more. The antigen remains undetermined. The CDR3 consists of 16 residues. The ends were cut back, 0 bases at V and 9 bases at J, with 18 bases in the middle. Germline V gene data show CDR1 as LGHNA and CDR2 as YNFKEQ. Overall study results and limits: The conclusions drew on cross-sectional statistical analysis instead of tracking the same donors. Modelling underestimated the level of out-of-frame TCR alpha sharing observed in monozygotic twins.

TCRdb re-derived calls from the 5' RACE reads in MiXCR, one entry per CDR3 protein. The sample has just under 650,000 distinct CDR3 sequences; 7% to 7.5% are singletons. The sample was also linked to a second study, of yellow fever vaccine responses in identical twins.

The sequence derives from a woman aged 18-30 years in good health. Material for sequencing was PBMCs. V usage is TRBV4-2 and J usage is TRBJ2-1, with a tentative D call TRBD2 (6 bases). Here the CDR3 reads CASSQEIAVSWAEQFF. The CDR3 DNA reads TGTGCCAGCAGCCAAGAGATAGCGGTGAGCTGGGCTGAGCAGTTCTTC.